This record concerns one T cell receptor (beta chain) sequence. Here immunoSEQ multiplex PCR was the method, and the copy in TCRdb shows in-frame clones only, minus some. The repertoire holds approximately 57,000 clones, about 92% seen once, with about 0.21% in the top ten. The CDR3 loop spans 14 amino acids. Germline V gene sequence: CDR1 SGHTS, CDR2 YDEGEE. After removal of 5 bases from V and 8 bases from J, the junction contained 2 bases not matched to a gene. This sample stems from a study of T cell changes during pregnancy in multiple sclerosis. Here the sequenced sample was CD4+ T cells from peripheral blood mononuclear cells, taken in the second trimester of pregnancy. The TCR comes from a female donor with multiple sclerosis, enrolled in a pregnancy study. The genes are TRBV5-8 and TRBJ2-1; 15 nucleotides line up with TRBD2. CDR3 region: CASRGLAGGYEQFF. CDR3 bases: TGTGCCAGCAGGGGACTAGCGGGGGGATATGAGCAGTTCTTC.